The next 10 T cell receptor beta chains were all read from a single sample in a study of Graves' ophthalmopathy and Graves' hyperthyroidism. Scientists amplified the TCR beta CDR3 regions from RNA transcripts. RT-PCR with HTBI primers came first, then second-round multiplex PCR. TCRdb analysed the multiplex PCR reads with MiXCR anew, one entry per CDR3 protein. The sample includes over a million distinct CDR3 sequences, about two fifths seen only once; the top ten take over 8.5%. Source material: peripheral blood or thyroid tissue (not recorded which). These receptors came from an adult man with Graves' hyperthyroidism.

This clonotype showed up many times. The chain uses TRBV4-2 and TRBJ1-2; the D is unclear. V was clipped by 1 base and J by 8 bases, with 14 bases between them. The CDR3 is 14 residues long. Germline V gene lookup returns CDR1 LGHNA and CDR2 YNFKEQ. The chain's CDR3 is CASSQVGGFGGYTF. The DNA for the CDR3 is TGTGCCAGCAGCCAAGTAGGAGGGTTCGGCGGCTACACCTTC.

This clonotype was counted many times. The chain couples TRBV2 to TRBJ1-6; 7 nucleotides align to TRBD1. Germline CDR1 and CDR2: SNHLY and FYNNEI. Trimming cost V 11 bases and J 5 bases; bases outside gene matches: 12. The CDR3 loop spans 15 amino acids. The chain's CDR3 is CAGRGPGGDNSPLHF. For the CDR3, the DNA is TGTGCCGGACGGGGGCCAGGGGGGGATAATTCACCCCTCCACTTT. The whole variable domain, remainder taken from reference TRBV2 and TRBJ1-6, is EPEVTQTPSHQVTQMGQEVILRCVPISNHLYFYWYRQILGQKVEFLVSFYNNEISEKSEIFDDQFSVERPDGSNFTLKIRSTKLEDSAMYFCAGRGPGGDNSPLHFGNGTRLTVT.

Notes on this clonotype: A much larger clonotype is one base distant, so this may be a read error. This CDR3 is missing its conserved last phenylalanine or tryptophan, likely due to a read error. This rearrangement joins TRBV5-1 to TRBJ1-1; D perhaps matches TRBD1 (6 bases). Germline V gene sequence: CDR1 SGHRS, CDR2 YFSETQ. V dropped 2 bases and J dropped 6 bases, with 14 bases sitting between them. This CDR3 region has 14 residues. CDR3 amino acids: CASSFQGGMAEAFL. CDR3 nucleotide sequence: TGCGCCAGCAGCTTTCAAGGGGGTATGGCTGAAGCTTTCCTT.

V gene TRBV20-1 combines with J gene TRBJ2-5; the match to TRBD2 covers 13 bases. The CDR3 consists of 15 residues. Per germline, CDR1 DFQATT and CDR2 SNEGSKA (reference sequence). With V trimmed by 3 bases and J by 2 bases, 3 bases remained unmatched. CDR3 loop: CSASQLAGGQETQYF. The CDR3 nucleotides read TGCAGTGCTAGTCAACTAGCGGGGGGGCAAGAGACCCAGTACTTC.

This clonotype was counted only a few times. The CDR3 DNA reads TGCGCCAGCAGCCCACAAGCGGCCGGGACTGAAGCTTTCTTT. Translated: CASSPQAAGTEAFF. The genes are TRBV4-1 and TRBJ1-1; D not certain. The CDR3 runs to 14 residues. Germline V gene lookup returns CDR1 MGHRA and CDR2 YSYEKL. V was pared by 4 bases and J by 5 bases, with 14 bases between.

This clonotype was counted many times. The chain is built from TRBV2 and TRBJ1-5, with D uncertain. The CDR3 is 15 amino acids. The germline CDR1 and CDR2 sequences are SNHLY and FYNNEI. Trimming cost V 8 bases and J 1 base, with 15 bases left between them. The CDR3 sequence: CASRRETLSNQPQHF. As DNA, the CDR3 is TGTGCCAGCCGGCGCGAGACACTGAGCAATCAGCCCCAGCATTTT.

The J gene is TRBJ2-2, the V gene TRBV5-4, with 8 nucleotides matching TRBD2. With V trimmed by 1 base and J by 7 bases, 6 bases remained unmatched. Germline CDR1 SGHNT, CDR2 YYREEE (reference sequence). The CDR3 spans 15 residues. In DNA, the CDR3 is TGTGCCAGCAGCTTGTCGGGAGGGCTGGACGGGGAGCTGTTTTTT. Residues: CASSLSGGLDGELFF. Based on the CDR3 plus reference TRBV5-4 and TRBJ2-2, the full variable domain is ETGVTQSPTHLIKTRGQQVTLRCSSQSGHNTVSWYQQALGQGPQFIFQYYREEENGRGNFPPRFSGLQFPNYSSELNVNALELDDSALYLCASSLSGGLDGELFFGEGSRLTVL.

Ten or more counts support this clonotype. The chain couples TRBV19 to TRBJ2-2; 10 bases are shared with TRBD2. This CDR3 contains 14 residues. Germline V gene sequence: CDR1 LNHDA, CDR2 SQIVND (reference sequence). Unmatched junction bases numbered 1, after V lost 3 bases and J lost 6 bases. Here the CDR3 reads CASSMTSGPGELFF. The CDR3, as DNA: TGTGCCAGTAGTATGACTAGCGGGCCCGGGGAGCTGTTTTTT.

To note about this clonotype: Since the CDR3 does not end with the conserved phenylalanine or tryptophan, this likely comes from a read error. Because the CDR3's place on the DNA is in doubt, the DNA is left out and the CDR3 is given as listed by TCRdb. The rearrangement uses TRBV10-3 and TRBJ2-6; the table's D call TRBD2 went unverified against the DNA. The CDR3 is 8 residues long, ends included. Germline V gene sequence: CDR1 ENHRY, CDR2 SYGVKD. The chain's CDR3 is CAIKPEAS.

Note on this clonotype: A much more abundant neighbour one base away suggests this may be a read error. The V call is TRBV11-2, the J call TRBJ1-1; D unclear. CDR1 and CDR2 from the germline V gene are SGHAT and FQNNGV. This CDR3 is 16 amino acids long. The V end was cut by 4 bases, the J end by 1 base, with 16 bases between. CDR3 coding DNA: TGTGCCAGCAGCTCGCTAATGTCTAGGAGGAACACTGAAGCTTTCTTT. Its protein is CASSSLMSRRNTEAFF.